This T cell receptor (beta chain) was retrieved from a study of low-dose radiotherapy and immunotherapy resistance in tumors. The overall study: Cohort 2 received 1 Gy per fraction every two weeks, totaling 13 Gy over 26 weeks. A daily 300 mg dose of oral aspirin was taken by patients for four cycles from cycle 1 day 1.

Donors were given nivolumab, ipilimumab, aspirin, low-dose cyclophosphamide and low-dose radiotherapy. TRAV and TRBV primers primed cDNA for both TCRalpha and TCRbeta. The authors amplified TCRs for about 20 PCR cycles with a constant-region primer and a V-primer adapter. TCRdb re-derived calls from the reads in MiXCR, one entry per CDR3 protein. Of under 9,500 distinct CDR3 sequences in the sample, 80% to 90% were seen once. The germline CDR1 and CDR2 sequences are MNHNY and SVGAGI (reference sequence). The CDR3 runs 15 residues. Trimming shortened V by 5 bases and J by 7 bases, and 20 bases separated the two germline ends.

This TCR was recovered from a human donor with advanced metastatic prostate, ovarian, gallbladder or colorectal cancer (not recorded which). This table probably holds off-target reads from a library built for another chain. The gene calls are TRBV6-6 and TRBJ1-1, with D maybe TRBD1 (6 bases). CDR3 region: CASSEGGRGEDEAFF. The CDR3 DNA reads as TGTGCCAGCAGTGAAGGAGGCAGGGGAGAGGATGAAGCTTTCTTT.